Listed below are T cell receptor beta chains from one sample, sequenced in a study of CD8+ T cells in alopecia areata. Some clones are missing from TCRdb's copy, which holds only in-frame ones; the method was immunoSEQ multiplex PCR. Seen here are 95,000 to 110,000 clones, over 80% observed once, and the top ten hold under 25%. This specimen consisted of CD8+ T cells sorted from blood, obtained at week 24, from a patient treated with tofacitinib. The receptors stem from a human donor with alopecia areata. CDR3s include the opening cysteine and the closing phenylalanine or tryptophan. D genes are given only for firm matches. Some rows have no size entry. The others give once, few or many, or a class for an expanded clone.

>TRBJ2-5|NA|TRBV4-1|TRBD2
TGCGCCAGCAGCCAAGTGGGGATAGCGGGGGGAGACGGGGAGACCCAGTACTTC
CASSQVGIAGGDGETQYF
>TRBJ1-4|NA|TRBV2|TRBD1
TGTGCCAGCAGCCCTTTCCCCGGGACAGGGGATGAAAAACTGTTTTTT
CASSPFPGTGDEKLFF
>TRBJ2-5|NA|TRBV7-2|NA
TGTGCCAGCAGTCCAGGTTTTCTTTACCAAGAGACCCAGTACTTC
CASSPGFLYQETQYF
>TRBJ2-6|few|TRBV10-2|TRBD1
TGCGCCATACGGACAGGGACTGGGGCCAACGTCCTGACTTTC
CAIRTGTGANVLTF
>TRBJ1-1|NA|TRBV30|NA
TGTGCCTGGACCCTCACAGTGAACACTGAAGCTTTCTTT
CAWTLTVNTEAFF
>TRBJ2-2|NA|TRBV4-3|TRBD2
TGCGCCAGCAGCCAAGATATGACTAGCGGGGGCAACACCGGGGAGCTGTTTTTT
CASSQDMTSGGNTGELFF
>TRBJ1-3|NA|TRBV7-9|TRBD1
TGTGCCAGCAGCTACCGGGACAGGGACTCTGGAAACACCATATATTTT
CASSYRDRDSGNTIYF
>TRBJ2-2|NA|TRBV19|NA
TGTGCCAGCGGACTAATAATCACCGGGGAGCTGTTTTTT
CASGLIITGELFF
>TRBJ2-1|NA|TRBV29-1|NA
TGCAGCGGCGGGCCGATGTTCTTC
CSGGPMFF
>TRBJ2-3|NA|TRBV29-1|NA
TGCAGCGGCGCCCTTACAGCGCGCACAGATACGCAGTATTTT
CSGALTARTDTQYF
>TRBJ1-1|NA|TRBV7-8|NA
TGTGCCAGCAGCTCTTTGGACAGAACCGACACTGAAGCTTTCTTT
CASSSLDRTDTEAFF
>TRBJ2-7|NA|TRBV15|NA
TGTGCCACCAGCGCAGGGAGGGGGTACGAGCAGTACTTC
CATSAGRGYEQYF
>TRBJ1-1|NA|TRBV27|NA
TGTGCCAGCAGTTTCCGAGGACAGAGGAGGATTGAAGCTTTCTTT
CASSFRGQRRIEAFF
>TRBJ2-7|once|TRBV5-1|NA
TGCGCCAGCAGCTTGGAGGACGCCCCAGAGCACGAGCAGTACTTC
CASSLEDAPEHEQYF
>TRBJ2-5|few|TRBV4-3|NA
TGCGCCAGCAGCCAAATCGTCTCCTCTAGAGAGACCCAGTACTTC
CASSQIVSSRETQYF
>TRBJ2-3|few|TRBV7-2|NA
TGTGCCAGCAGCTGGGACGGACTTCCCACAGATACGCAGTATTTT
CASSWDGLPTDTQYF
>TRBJ2-4|NA|TRBV12-5|TRBD2
TGTGCTAGTGGCCCCCCCGGGGAGGGCGGTTCCAAAAACATTCAGTACTTC
CASGPPGEGGSKNIQYF
>TRBJ2-6|NA|TRBV5-1|NA
TGCGCCAGCAGCTTGGCCGAGGGGCTCAGGGCTGGGGCCAACGTCCTGACTTTC
CASSLAEGLRAGANVLTF
>TRBJ2-5|NA|TRBV2|NA
TGTGCCAGCAGTGAAATATCCCAAGAGACCCAGTACTTC
CASSEISQETQYF
>TRBJ2-3|once|TRBV29-1|TRBD2
TGCAGCGTTGAATTTTTGCGGGGGGACTTGAGGGACACAGATACGCAGTATTTT
CSVEFLRGDLRDTDTQYF
>TRBJ2-7|NA|TRBV4-3|TRBD1
TGCGCCAGCAGCCAAGCCCAGGGGGCTTACGAGCAGTACTTC
CASSQAQGAYEQYF
>TRBJ2-5|NA|TRBV7-6|TRBD1
TGTGCCAGCAGCTCCTCAGGGGGCGCAACACAAGAGCAGTACTTC
CASSSSGGATQEQYF
>TRBJ2-7|NA|TRBV4-3|NA
TGCGCCAGCAGCCAAGATTGGGACTCCTCCTACGAGCAGTACTTC
CASSQDWDSSYEQYF
>TRBJ2-7|NA|TRBV5-1|NA
TGCGCCAGCAGCCCCGACGGGTACGAGCAGTACTTC
CASSPDGYEQYF
>TRBJ2-7|NA|TRBV7-9|TRBD2
TGTGCCAGCAGCCAACCTTTGGCGGGGGGGAACTACGAGCAGTACTTC
CASSQPLAGGNYEQYF
>TRBJ2-7|few|TRBV4-3|NA
TGCGCCAGCAGCCAAGATATCAACGGATACGAGCAGTACTTC
CASSQDINGYEQYF
>TRBJ2-7|NA|TRBV4-3|TRBD2
TGCGCCAGTCGGCCATCTAGCGGGGGGAACTACGAGCAGTACTTC
CASRPSSGGNYEQYF
>TRBJ1-1|NA|TRBV30|NA
TGTGCCTGGAATAGACAGCCGAACACTGAAGCTTTCTTT
CAWNRQPNTEAFF